A selection of T cell receptor beta chains follows, all from one sample in a study of T cells in Graves' hyperthyroidism and ophthalmopathy. MiXCR, applied by TCRdb to the multiplex PCR reads, yields one record per CDR3 protein. This sample has roughly 380,000 distinct CDR3 sequences, with around 14% found just once. The sequenced sample was blood. Receptor source: a woman aged 55 to 70 with Graves' hyperthyroidism. CDR3s include the opening cysteine and the closing phenylalanine or tryptophan. The D gene is left open where the match is weak. A clone size is listed for some rows: how often the clone was seen (once, few, many), or a class if it is expanded.

j_call d_call v_call clone_size cdr3_aa cdr3_nt
TRBJ2-7 TRBD2 TRBV6-1 few CASSELKAGTSGRRRQYF TGTGCCAGCAGTGAATTGAAAGCCGGGACTAGCGGGAGAAGGAGGCAGTACTTC
TRBJ2-7 . TRBV6-1 many CASRLVGSYEQYF TGTGCCAGCAGACTAGTAGGCTCCTACGAGCAGTACTTC
TRBJ2-5 . TRBV7-2 many CASRAPSGETQYF TGTGCCAGCAGAGCTCCGAGCGGAGAGACCCAGTACTTC
TRBJ1-5 . TRBV19 few CASSNRDRGSNQPQHF TGTGCCAGTAGTAATAGGGACCGAGGAAGCAATCAGCCCCAGCATTTT
TRBJ2-7 TRBD1 TRBV10-3 many CATTGGAESHEQYF TGTGCCACCACAGGGGGAGCGGAGTCCCACGAGCAGTACTTC
TRBJ2-5 TRBD2 TRBV28 many CASTWGGTETQYF TGTGCCAGCACCTGGGGAGGGACGGAGACCCAGTACTTC
TRBJ1-1 . TRBV27 many CATGLWGGKRAFF TGTGCCACCGGGCTATGGGGGGGTAAAAGGGCTTTCTTT
TRBJ1-2 . TRBV10-3 many CAMWLQKHGYTF TGTGCCATGTGGCTACAGAAGCATGGCTACACCTTC
TRBJ1-4 . TRBV12-3/TRBV12-4 many CASRSSGGGYEKLFF TGTGCCAGCAGATCCAGCGGGGGGGGCTATGAAAAACTGTTTTTT
TRBJ2-7 . TRBV4-1 . CASSPQGGGGYEQYF TGCGCCAGCAGCCCGCAGGGAGGGGGGGGGTACGAGCAGTACTTC
TRBJ1-1 . TRBV30 . CAWSVGTLVITEAFF TGTGCCTGGAGTGTTGGGACATTGGTAATCACTGAAGCTTTCTTT